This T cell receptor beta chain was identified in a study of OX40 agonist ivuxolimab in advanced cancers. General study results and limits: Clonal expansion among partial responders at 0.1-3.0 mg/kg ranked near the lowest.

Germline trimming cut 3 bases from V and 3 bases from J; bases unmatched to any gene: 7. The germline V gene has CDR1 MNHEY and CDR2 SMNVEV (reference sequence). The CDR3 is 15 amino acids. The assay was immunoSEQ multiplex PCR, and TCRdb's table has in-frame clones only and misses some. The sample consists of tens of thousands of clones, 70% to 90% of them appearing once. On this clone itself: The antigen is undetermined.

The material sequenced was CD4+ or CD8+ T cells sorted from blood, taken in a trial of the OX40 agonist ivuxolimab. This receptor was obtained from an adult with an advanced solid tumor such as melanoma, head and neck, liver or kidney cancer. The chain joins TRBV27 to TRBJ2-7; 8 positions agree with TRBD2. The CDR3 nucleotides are TGTGCCAGCAGTTTGGCCCCGGGGGGGTTCTACGAGCAGTACTTC. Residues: CASSLAPGGFYEQYF.